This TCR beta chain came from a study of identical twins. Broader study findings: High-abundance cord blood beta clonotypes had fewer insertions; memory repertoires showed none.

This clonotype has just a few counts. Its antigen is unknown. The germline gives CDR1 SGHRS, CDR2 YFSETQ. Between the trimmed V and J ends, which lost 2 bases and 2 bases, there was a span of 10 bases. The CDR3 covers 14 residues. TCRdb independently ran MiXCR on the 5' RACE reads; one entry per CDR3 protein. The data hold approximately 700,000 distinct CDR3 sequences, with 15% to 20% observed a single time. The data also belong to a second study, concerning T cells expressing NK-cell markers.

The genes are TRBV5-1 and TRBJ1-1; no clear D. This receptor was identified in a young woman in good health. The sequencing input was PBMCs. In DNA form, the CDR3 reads TGCGCCAGCAGCTTAAGTAAGGGTAACACTGAAGCTTTCTTT. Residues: CASSLSKGNTEAFF.